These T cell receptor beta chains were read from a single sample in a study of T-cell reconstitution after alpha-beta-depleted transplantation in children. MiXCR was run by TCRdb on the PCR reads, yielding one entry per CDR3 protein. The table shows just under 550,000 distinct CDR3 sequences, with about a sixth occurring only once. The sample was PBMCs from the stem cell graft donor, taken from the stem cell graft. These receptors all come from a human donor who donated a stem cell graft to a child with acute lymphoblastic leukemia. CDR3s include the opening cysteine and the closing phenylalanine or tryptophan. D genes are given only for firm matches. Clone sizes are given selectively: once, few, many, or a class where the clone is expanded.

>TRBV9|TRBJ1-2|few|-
TGTGCCAGCAGCGTAGCTATGTCAGGCTATGGCTACACCTTC
CASSVAMSGYGYTF
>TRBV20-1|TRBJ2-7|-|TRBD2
TGCAGTGCCATAGGGCGGGAGGGCTTCTACGAGCAGTACTTC
CSAIGREGFYEQYF
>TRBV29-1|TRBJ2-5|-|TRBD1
TGCAGCGTTGTGGGTCAGGGGGACGCCCAAGAGACCCAGTACTTC
CSVVGQGDAQETQYF
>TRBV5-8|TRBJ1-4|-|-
TGTGCCAGCAGCTTAAGGTCCAGCCCTAATGAAAAACTGTTTTTT
CASSLRSSPNEKLFF
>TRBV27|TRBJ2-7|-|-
TGTGCCAGCAGTAACCGGGAGTTCTCCTACGAGCAGTACTTC
CASSNREFSYEQYF
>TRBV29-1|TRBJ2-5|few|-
TGCAGCGTTGAGGAGGGACAGAGAACGGAGACCCAGTACTTC
CSVEEGQRTETQYF
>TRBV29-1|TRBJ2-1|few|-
TGCAGCGTTGGGGCCACGACTGAGCACATAGAGCAGTTCTTC
CSVGATTEHIEQFF
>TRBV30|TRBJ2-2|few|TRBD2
TGTGCCTTTATAAGGACTAGCGGGAGGGCCGGGGAGCTGTTTTTT
CAFIRTSGRAGELFF
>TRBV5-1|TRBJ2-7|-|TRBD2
TGCGCCAGCAGCTTGGTTGTAGCGGGATCCTACGAGCAGTACTTC
CASSLVVAGSYEQYF
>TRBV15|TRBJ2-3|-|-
TGTGCCACCAGCCCCCTTGGGTCCTTCACAGATACGCAGTATTTT
CATSPLGSFTDTQYF
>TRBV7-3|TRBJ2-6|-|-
TGTGCCAGCAGCCCCCTGGGGGGGCGATTAGTTGGGGCCAACGTCCTGACTTTC
CASSPLGGRLVGANVLTF
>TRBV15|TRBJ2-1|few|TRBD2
TGTGCCACCAGCAGAGATTCGGCGGGGGGACCCTACAATGAGCAGTTCTTC
CATSRDSAGGPYNEQFF
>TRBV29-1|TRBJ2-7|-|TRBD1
TGCAGCGTTACCCGGGACAGGACTATTCTCCGTTACTTC
CSVTRDRTILRYF
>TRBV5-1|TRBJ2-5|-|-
TGCGCCAGCAGAAGGGACGTCCGAAAAGAGACCCAGTACTTC
CASRRDVRKETQYF
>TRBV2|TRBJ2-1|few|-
TGTGCCAGCAGCCCCAAAGGGGGGCAGTTCTTC
CASSPKGGQFF
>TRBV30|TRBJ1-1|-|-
TGTGCCTGGAGTCCTACGGGGGGCCGAATGAACACTGAAGCTTTCTTT
CAWSPTGGRMNTEAFF
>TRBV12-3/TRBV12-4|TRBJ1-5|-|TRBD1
TGTGCCAGCAATAAGGGACAGGGTACCCAGCCCCAGCATTTT
CASNKGQGTQPQHF
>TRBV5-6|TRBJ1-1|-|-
TGTGCCAGCAGCTTGGGGTGGTGGAACACTGAAGCTTTCTTT
CASSLGWWNTEAFF
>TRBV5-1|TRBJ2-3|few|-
TGCGCCAGCAGCTGGGGCAGCCTCGGCGATACGCAGTATTTT
CASSWGSLGDTQYF
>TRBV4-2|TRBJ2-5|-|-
TGTGCCAGCAGCCAAGGGCCAGGGAGGGAGACCCAGTACTTC
CASSQGPGRETQYF
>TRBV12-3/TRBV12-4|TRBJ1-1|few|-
TGTGCCAGCAGTTTGAACAGGCAGAACACTGAAGCTTTCTTT
CASSLNRQNTEAFF
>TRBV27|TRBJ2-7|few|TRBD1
TGTGCCAGCAGTTCGATGACAGGGCCCTACGAGCAGTACTTC
CASSSMTGPYEQYF
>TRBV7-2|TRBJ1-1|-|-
TGTGCCAGCAGCTTAGTATTTGGATACACTGAAGCTTTCTTT
CASSLVFGYTEAFF
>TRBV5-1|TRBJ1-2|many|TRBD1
TGCGCCAGCAGCTCTGGGACAGGCCTTTCCGGCTACACCTTC
CASSSGTGLSGYTF
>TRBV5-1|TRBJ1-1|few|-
TGCGCCAGCAGCTTGGGCAGCGGGGCTTTCTTT
CASSLGSGAFF
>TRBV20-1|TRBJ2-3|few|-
TGCAGTGCAACTAACCCCAGGGTGAGCACAGATACGCAGTATTTT
CSATNPRVSTDTQYF
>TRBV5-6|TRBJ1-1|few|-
TGTGCCAGCAGCTACAGGTTTATGAACACTGAAGCTTTCTTT
CASSYRFMNTEAFF
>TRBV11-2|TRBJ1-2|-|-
TGTGCCAGCAGCTTATCAGGGGAGGATGGCTACACCTTC
CASSLSGEDGYTF
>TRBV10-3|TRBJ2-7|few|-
TGTGCCATCAGTGAGTCCGGGGGGCTCTACGAGCAGTACTTC
CAISESGGLYEQYF
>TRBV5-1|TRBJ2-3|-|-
TGCGCCAGCGTGGCAGGGATGACAGATACGCAGTATTTT
CASVAGMTDTQYF
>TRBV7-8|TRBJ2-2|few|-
TGTGCCAGCAGCACACTGGGGCGGACTAACACCGGGGAGCTGTTTTTT
CASSTLGRTNTGELFF
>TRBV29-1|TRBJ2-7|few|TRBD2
TGCAGCGTTCGAAGTATGGCTAGCGGGACGGGGGCGAGAGGCGAGCAGTACTTC
CSVRSMASGTGARGEQYF
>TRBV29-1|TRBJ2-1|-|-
TGCAGCGTTGAAGAGGTGGGGATAGCGAGCTCCTACAATGAGCAGTTCTTC
CSVEEVGIASSYNEQFF
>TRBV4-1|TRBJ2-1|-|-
TGCGCCAGCAGCCAAGATGAGATCCTTCCCTTCAATGAGCAGTTCTTC
CASSQDEILPFNEQFF
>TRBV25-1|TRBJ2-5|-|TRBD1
TGTGCCAGCAGTGAATATAAGGGGGCAGTTGTTAAAGAGACCCAGTACTTC
CASSEYKGAVVKETQYF
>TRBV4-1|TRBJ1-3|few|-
TGCGCCAGCAGTCGACAGTCCTCTGGAAACACCATATATTTT
CASSRQSSGNTIYF
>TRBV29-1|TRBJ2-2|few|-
TGCAGCGCCGGAATAGCAGACCGACCGAACACCGGGGAGCTGTTTTTT
CSAGIADRPNTGELFF
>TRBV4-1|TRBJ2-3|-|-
TGCGCCAGCAGCCAACTTTCTTTAGTGAAATCCACAGATACGCAGTATTTT
CASSQLSLVKSTDTQYF
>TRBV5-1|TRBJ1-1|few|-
TGCGCCAGCAGCTTGTATCAACCTCGGGCTGAAGCTTTCTTT
CASSLYQPRAEAFF
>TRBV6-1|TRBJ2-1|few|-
TGTGCCAGCAATGGGGTCAATGAGCAGTTCTTC
CASNGVNEQFF
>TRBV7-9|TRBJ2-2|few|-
TGTGCCAGCTTTTTGACCCAGGAGCTGTTTTTT
CASFLTQELFF
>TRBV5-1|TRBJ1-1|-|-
TGCGCCAGCAGCCGAACGCCGGGGGGAAGTGTGAACACTGAAGCTTTCTTT
CASSRTPGGSVNTEAFF
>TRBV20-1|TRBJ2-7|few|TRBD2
TGCAGTGCTAGAGACCATGGGCTAGCGGGAGTCATCTCCTACGAGCAGTACTTC
CSARDHGLAGVISYEQYF
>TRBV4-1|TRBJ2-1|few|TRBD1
TGCGCCAGCAGCCAAGAGGGGGACAGCTTACGCGTCGGGAATGAGCAGTTCTTC
CASSQEGDSLRVGNEQFF
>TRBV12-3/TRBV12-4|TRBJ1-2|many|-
TGTGCCAGCAGTTTACATGGCTACACCTTC
CASSLHGYTF
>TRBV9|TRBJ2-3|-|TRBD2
TGTGCCAGCAGCGTAGCGGGACTAGCGGGAGCCACAGATACGCAGTATTTT
CASSVAGLAGATDTQYF
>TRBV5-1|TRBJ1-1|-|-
TGCGCCAGCAGCTTGGAAAATTTGAACACTGAAGCTTTCTTT
CASSLENLNTEAFF
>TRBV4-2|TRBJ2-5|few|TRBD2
TGTGCCAGCAGCGTCCCGACTAGCGGGAGGGAGACCCAGTACTTC
CASSVPTSGRETQYF
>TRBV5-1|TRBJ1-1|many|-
TGCGCCAGCAGCTTGGCCCTCCTGACAGAGAACACTGAAGCTTTCTTT
CASSLALLTENTEAFF
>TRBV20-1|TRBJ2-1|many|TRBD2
TGCAGTGCTAGAGTCGGACTAGCGGTAAACTACAATGAGCAGTTCTTC
CSARVGLAVNYNEQFF
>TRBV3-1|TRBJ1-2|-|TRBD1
TGTGCCAGCAGCCAGGGACAGGGTTTAAGGTACACCTTC
CASSQGQGLRYTF
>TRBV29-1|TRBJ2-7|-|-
TGCAGCGTTCCCCGGGACTTTTTCAACTCCTACGAGCAGTACTTC
CSVPRDFFNSYEQYF
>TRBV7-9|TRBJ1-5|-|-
TGTGCCAGCAGCTTAAGTCTGGGGGCAGGAGGCAATCAGCCCCAGCATTTT
CASSLSLGAGGNQPQHF